Below are 28 T cell receptor beta chains sequenced from a single sample in a study of blood T cell repertoires in COVID-19. Clones were sequenced by immunoSEQ multiplex PCR, and TCRdb holds only the in-frame ones, with some missing. The sample has under 300,000 clones; less than 90% are singletons. The sample taken for sequencing was peripheral blood. The receptor set was obtained from a woman in her 70s with COVID-19, enrolled during active disease.

The J gene is TRBJ2-1, the V gene TRBV19; D may be TRBD2 (6 bases). There are 17 residues in the CDR3. CDR1 LNHDA and CDR2 SQIVND come from the germline V gene (reference sequence). V was trimmed by 5 bases and J by 2 bases, leaving 19 bases between them. The CDR3 DNA is TGTGCCAGTAGTTCCCAAACCCGGGGGTCTCCCTACAATGAGCAGTTCTTC. Amino acid sequence: CASSSQTRGSPYNEQFF.

The J gene is TRBJ1-2, the V gene TRBV5-1, with unresolved D. Per the germline V gene, CDR1 is SGHRS and CDR2 is YFSETQ. The CDR3 totals 11 residues. The V and J ends lost 4 bases and 7 bases respectively, with 8 bases between them. This CDR3 is CASSPGLGYTF. For the CDR3, the DNA is TGCGCCAGCAGCCCTGGGCTTGGCTACACCTTC.

This chain connects TRBV7-9 to TRBJ1-2; D remains ambiguous. The CDR3 spans 12 residues. Germline V gene sequence: CDR1 SEHNR, CDR2 FQNEAQ (reference sequence). V shed 2 bases and J shed 6 bases, with 7 bases lying between them. CDR3 protein: CASSLSVDGYTF. The CDR3 coding sequence is TGTGCCAGCAGCTTATCAGTGGATGGCTACACCTTC.

This clone was observed once. This chain joins TRBV29-1 and TRBJ1-2; no reliable D call. CDR1 and CDR2 from the germline V gene are SQVTM and ANQGSEA. V was cut by 6 bases and J by 4 bases, with 15 bases left in between. CDR3 length: 13 amino acids. The CDR3 spells CSVEPLISYGYTF. As DNA, the CDR3 is TGCAGCGTCGAACCCCTTATTTCCTATGGCTACACCTTC.

This sequence joins TRBV5-1 and TRBJ1-2, with D perhaps matching TRBD1 (6 bases). This CDR3 comprises 15 residues. Germline V CDR1 and CDR2: SGHRS, YFSETQ. The ends were cut back, 0 bases at V and 5 bases at J, with 14 bases in the middle. The CDR3, as DNA: TGCGCCAGCAGCTTGGTAGGGACAACAGATTATGGCTACACCTTC. Translating gives CASSLVGTTDYGYTF.

This clone occurred many times. This chain joins TRBV27 and TRBJ2-2, with D possibly being TRBD1 (7 bases). There are 18 residues in the CDR3. Trimming pared 7 bases from V and 7 bases from J, leaving 28 bases between. Germline CDR1 MNHEY, CDR2 SMNVEV (reference sequence). The CDR3 nucleotides are TGTGCCAGCACCTGGCGGGGAAATGGACAGGTCTATAACGGGGAGCTGTTTTTT. It specifies CASTWRGNGQVYNGELFF.

This clone was recorded only once. The rearrangement links TRBV19 to TRBJ1-6, with 10 bases identical to TRBD1. The CDR3 is 15 amino acids. Germline values: CDR1 LNHDA, CDR2 SQIVND (reference sequence). J lost 10 bases, V lost 9 bases, and 12 bases had no gene match. In DNA, the CDR3 is TGTGCCAGCAAAAGGGACAGGGGAAGTAACTCACCCCTCCACTTT. Translating it yields CASKRDRGSNSPLHF.

The chain joins TRBV10-3 to TRBJ2-1; 13 bases agree with TRBD2. After removal of 8 bases from V and 4 bases from J, the junction contained 11 bases not matched to a gene. Per the germline V gene, CDR1 is ENHRY and CDR2 is SYGVKD. CDR3 length: 17 amino acids. CDR3 loop: CAIGKGGTSGAYNEQFF. CDR3 sequence (DNA): TGTGCCATCGGGAAGGGTGGGACTAGCGGGGCATACAATGAGCAGTTCTTC.

This clone has a handful of counts. V usage is TRBV5-1 and J usage is TRBJ1-2, with D hard to call. The germline V and J ends were trimmed by 1 base and 6 bases, with 7 bases remaining between them. This CDR3 spans 12 amino acids. Germline loops: CDR1 SGHRS, CDR2 YFSETQ. CDR3 nucleotides: TGCGCCAGCAGCTTGAGCACTAATGGCTACACCTTC. Protein product: CASSLSTNGYTF. The complete variable domain, with remaining parts taken from reference TRBV5-1 and TRBJ1-2, reads KAGVTQTPRYLIKTRGQQVTLSCSPISGHRSVSWYQQTPGQGLQFLFEYFSETQRNKGNFPGRFSGRQFSNSRSEMNVSTLELGDSALYLCASSLSTNGYTFGSGTRLTVV.

This clone was counted at least ten times. V gene TRBV24-1 combines with J gene TRBJ1-2; D ambiguous. CDR1 is KGHDR and CDR2 is SFDVKD in the germline V gene. The CDR3 is 12 residues long. The germline V and J ends were trimmed by 4 bases and 4 bases, with 6 bases remaining between them. CDR3 sequence (DNA): TGTGCCACCAGTGAACAGAGCTATGGCTACACCTTC. It translates to CATSEQSYGYTF.

The chain combines TRBV14 with TRBJ1-6; TRBD1 matches 9 bases. CDR3 size: 13 residues. CDR1 and CDR2 from the germline V gene are SGHDN and FVKESK. After removal of 5 bases from V and 7 bases from J, the junction contained 0 bases not matched to a gene. This CDR3 reads CASSGQGNSPLHF. The CDR3 bases are TGTGCCAGCAGCGGACAGGGGAATTCACCCCTCCACTTT. The full variable domain, in which reference TRBV14 and TRBJ1-6 provide the parts outside the CDR3, is EAGVTQFPSHSVIEKGQTVTLRCDPISGHDNLYWYRRVMGKEIKFLLHFVKESKQDESGMPNNRFLAERTGGTYSTLKVQPAELEDSGVYFCASSGQGNSPLHFGNGTRLTVT.

V gene TRBV27 combines with J gene TRBJ2-3; D is perhaps TRBD1 (6 bases). The CDR3 loop spans 15 amino acids. Between the trimmed V and J ends, which lost 5 bases and 4 bases, there was a span of 16 bases. From germline, CDR1 is MNHEY and CDR2 SMNVEV (reference sequence). For the CDR3, the DNA is TGTGCCAGCAGTACATCCCAGGGGAAGGCAGATACGCAGTATTTT. This encodes CASSTSQGKADTQYF.

V usage is TRBV7-2 and J usage is TRBJ2-1; D may be TRBD2 (5 bases). The CDR3 has 14 amino acids. V dropped 6 bases and J dropped 5 bases, with 14 bases sitting between them. Germline V gene data show CDR1 as SGHTA and CDR2 as FQGNSA. CDR3: CASSRPGSHNEQFF. CDR3 sequence (DNA): TGTGCCAGCAGTCGTCCGGGAAGCCACAATGAGCAGTTCTTC.

This chain uses TRBV3-1 (or the pseudogene TRBV3-2) with TRBJ1-1; possible D gene TRBD1, 5 bases. Trimming took 6 bases from V and 4 from J, leaving 12 bases between them. The germline CDR1 and CDR2 sequences are LGHDT and YNNKEL (reference sequence). This CDR3 spans 13 amino acids. The CDR3 DNA reads TGTGCCAGCAGTAAATTGGGGGGCACTGAAGCTTTCTTT. This translates into CASSKLGGTEAFF.

The chain uses TRBV4-1 and TRBJ1-3; tentative D call: TRBD1 (6 bases). This CDR3 has 16 amino acids. Trimming took 5 bases from V and 0 from J, leaving 14 bases between them. Germline V gene sequence: CDR1 MGHRA, CDR2 YSYEKL. CDR3 amino acids: CASSARQDLSGNTIYF. The CDR3 DNA follows: TGCGCCAGCAGCGCCCGACAGGACCTCTCTGGAAACACCATATATTTT.

This clone was seen once. The rearrangement links TRBV7-8 to TRBJ2-3; possible D gene TRBD2, 6 bases. Per the germline V gene, CDR1 is SGHVS and CDR2 is FQNEAQ. V lost 5 bases to trimming and J lost 0 bases, with 15 bases between them. This CDR3 spans 16 amino acids. In DNA form, the CDR3 reads TGTGCCAGCAGCCGTAGCGGTGAGCCTAGCACAGATACGCAGTATTTT. This encodes CASSRSGEPSTDTQYF.

The chain has TRBV19 and TRBJ1-3; D possibly corresponds to TRBD1 (6 bases). There are 14 residues in the CDR3. Germline lookup yields CDR1 LNHDA and CDR2 SQIVND (reference sequence). Trimming stripped 4 bases from V and 1 base from J, with 8 bases between. The chain's CDR3 is CASSNTGSGNTIYF. The CDR3 coding sequence is TGTGCCAGTAGTAATACAGGGTCTGGAAACACCATATATTTT.

This chain links TRBV18 with TRBJ1-2; TRBD1 matches at 7 bases. Germline CDR1 is KGHSH and CDR2 is LQKENI. With 4 bases clipped from V and 0 bases from J, the junction kept 8 bases outside the gene matches. The CDR3 has 16 residues. Written as DNA, the CDR3 is TGTGCCAGCTCACGAGTCGACAGGGCCACTAACTATGGCTACACCTTC. It specifies CASSRVDRATNYGYTF.

The CDR3 region has the DNA TGTGCCAGCAGTTACACTAGCTCCTACGAGCAGTACTTC. Translated, it gives CASSYTSSYEQYF. V is TRBV6-2 or TRBV6-3 and J is TRBJ2-7; tentatively, D is TRBD2 (5 bases). The V end was cut by 2 bases, the J end by 0 bases, with 5 bases between. CDR3 length equals 13 residues. Per germline, CDR1 MNHEY and CDR2 SVGEGT.

The J gene is TRBJ1-2, the V gene TRBV12-3 or TRBV12-4; the D is unclear. V lost 3 bases and J lost 4, with 9 bases in between. The CDR3 consists of 13 residues. CDR3 in amino acids: CASSFTGSYGYTF. As DNA, the CDR3 is TGTGCCAGCAGTTTTACGGGGTCCTATGGCTACACCTTC.

The rearrangement uses TRBV11-2 and TRBJ2-7, with D maybe TRBD1 (5 bases). CDR3 length equals 15 residues. The germline V gene has CDR1 SGHAT and CDR2 FQNNGV. V dropped 0 bases and J dropped 1 base, with 10 bases sitting between them. The CDR3 protein is CASSLDRVESYEQYF. The CDR3 DNA sequence: TGTGCCAGCAGCTTAGACAGGGTAGAATCCTACGAGCAGTACTTC. Filled out from reference TRBV11-2 and TRBJ2-7, the complete variable domain reads EAGVAQSPRYKIIEKRQSVAFWCNPISGHATLYWYQQILGQGPKLLIQFQNNGVVDDSQLPKDRFSAERLKGVDSTLKIQPAKLEDSAVYLCASSLDRVESYEQYFGPGTRLTVT.

The chain carries TRBV2 and TRBJ2-7, with D perhaps matching TRBD2 (6 bases). The CDR3 extends over 18 amino acids. The V end lost 3 bases, the J end lost 4 bases, and 25 bases lay between the germline ends. Germline lookup yields CDR1 SNHLY and CDR2 FYNNEI. The CDR3 region is CASSDAPLGGAGPYEQYF. For the CDR3, the DNA is TGTGCCAGCAGTGATGCCCCTCTTGGAGGTGCGGGGCCGTACGAGCAGTACTTC.

The chain joins TRBV20-1 to TRBJ2-5; TRBD1 might be the D (5 bases). Germline V gene sequence: CDR1 DFQATT, CDR2 SNEGSKA (reference sequence). The CDR3 is 12 residues long. V lost 3 bases, J lost 3 bases, and 8 bases lay in between. The CDR3 loop is CSASVGEETQYF. The CDR3 DNA sequence: TGCAGTGCTAGTGTAGGGGAAGAGACCCAGTACTTC.

This rearrangement joins TRBV4-3 to TRBJ2-1; 8 bases line up with TRBD2. This CDR3 has 18 residues. The germline V gene encodes CDR1 LGHNA and CDR2 YSLEER. V shed 0 bases, J shed 3 bases, and the junction held 10 bases outside the gene matches. This CDR3 reads CASSQEAAGGLIYNEQFF. The CDR3 DNA reads as TGCGCCAGCAGCCAAGAAGCGGCGGGGGGTCTTATCTACAATGAGCAGTTCTTC.

This chain joins TRBV7-9 and TRBJ1-4; D is possibly TRBD1 (5 bases). Germline V gene sequence: CDR1 SEHNR, CDR2 FQNEAQ (reference sequence). This CDR3 region has 15 residues. The ends were cut back, 0 bases at V and 8 bases at J, with 13 bases in the middle. Here the CDR3 DNA reads TGTGCCAGCAGCTTAGCGGAGGGGTCGCTAGAAAAACTGTTTTTT. Residues: CASSLAEGSLEKLFF. The whole variable domain, remainder taken from reference TRBV7-9 and TRBJ1-4, is DTGVSQNPRHKITKRGQNVTFRCDPISEHNRLYWYRQTLGQGPEFLTYFQNEAQLEKSRLLSDRFSAERPKGSFSTLEIQRTEQGDSAMYLCASSLAEGSLEKLFFGSGTQLSVL.

This clone has just one count. The chain is built from TRBV25-1 and TRBJ2-5; TRBD2 matches at 15 bases. The CDR3 runs to 18 residues. Germline V gene data show CDR1 as MGHDK and CDR2 as SYGVNS. Unmatched junction bases numbered 6, after V lost 3 bases and J lost 1 base. CDR3 in amino acids: CASSDRGTSGGIQETQYF. The CDR3 nucleotides are TGTGCCAGCAGTGATAGGGGGACTAGCGGGGGGATCCAAGAGACCCAGTACTTC.

The V call is TRBV29-1, the J call TRBJ1-1; TRBD1 matches 8 bases. The CDR3 consists of 14 residues. The trim removed 6 bases at V and 0 bases at J, leaving 6 bases unmatched. Germline V lookup: CDR1 SQVTM, CDR2 ANQGSEA. CDR3 loop: CSVKDRAVNTEAFF. The CDR3 nucleotides read TGCAGCGTGAAGGACAGGGCGGTGAACACTGAAGCTTTCTTT.

The chain recombines TRBV2 with TRBJ2-2; 13 positions agree with TRBD2. J was trimmed by 5 bases and V by 8 bases; bases with no gene match: 2. Germline loops: CDR1 SNHLY, CDR2 FYNNEI. CDR3 length: 14 amino acids. The DNA for the CDR3 is TGTGCCAGCGCGGGACTAGCGGGGACCGGGGAGCTGTTTTTT. Its protein product is CASAGLAGTGELFF.